The 2 T cell receptor beta chains given below trace back to one sample, sequenced in a study of T cell responses to AZD1222 COVID-19 vaccine. TCRdb's table, derived via immunoSEQ multiplex PCR, lists solely in-frame clones and lacks some. Found here are about 130,000 clones, approximately 90% of them singletons; the top ten hold more than 3.5%. The sequencing here drew on peripheral blood, taken on day 0 of AZD1222 vaccination. The receptor source for this set is an adult in good health.

The V and J genes are TRBV7-9 and TRBJ2-5; D gene unclear. Trimming shortened V by 6 bases and J by 0 bases, and 17 bases separated the two germline ends. The germline gives CDR1 SEHNR, CDR2 FQNEAQ (reference sequence). The CDR3 runs to 16 residues. The DNA for the CDR3 is TGTGCCAGCAGTTTCCGATCTTTTCGGGACCAAGAGACCCAGTACTTC. This gives the protein CASSFRSFRDQETQYF.

The V gene is TRBV7-3, the J gene TRBJ2-6; 12 bases line up with TRBD2. V lost 5 bases to trimming and J lost 4 bases; unmatched junction nucleotides: 6. The germline gives CDR1 SGHTA, CDR2 FQGTGA. CDR3 length: 17 residues. The CDR3 here is CASSPSGRAAGANVLTF. In DNA, the CDR3 is TGTGCCAGCAGCCCTAGCGGGAGGGCAGCGGGGGCCAACGTCCTGACTTTC.